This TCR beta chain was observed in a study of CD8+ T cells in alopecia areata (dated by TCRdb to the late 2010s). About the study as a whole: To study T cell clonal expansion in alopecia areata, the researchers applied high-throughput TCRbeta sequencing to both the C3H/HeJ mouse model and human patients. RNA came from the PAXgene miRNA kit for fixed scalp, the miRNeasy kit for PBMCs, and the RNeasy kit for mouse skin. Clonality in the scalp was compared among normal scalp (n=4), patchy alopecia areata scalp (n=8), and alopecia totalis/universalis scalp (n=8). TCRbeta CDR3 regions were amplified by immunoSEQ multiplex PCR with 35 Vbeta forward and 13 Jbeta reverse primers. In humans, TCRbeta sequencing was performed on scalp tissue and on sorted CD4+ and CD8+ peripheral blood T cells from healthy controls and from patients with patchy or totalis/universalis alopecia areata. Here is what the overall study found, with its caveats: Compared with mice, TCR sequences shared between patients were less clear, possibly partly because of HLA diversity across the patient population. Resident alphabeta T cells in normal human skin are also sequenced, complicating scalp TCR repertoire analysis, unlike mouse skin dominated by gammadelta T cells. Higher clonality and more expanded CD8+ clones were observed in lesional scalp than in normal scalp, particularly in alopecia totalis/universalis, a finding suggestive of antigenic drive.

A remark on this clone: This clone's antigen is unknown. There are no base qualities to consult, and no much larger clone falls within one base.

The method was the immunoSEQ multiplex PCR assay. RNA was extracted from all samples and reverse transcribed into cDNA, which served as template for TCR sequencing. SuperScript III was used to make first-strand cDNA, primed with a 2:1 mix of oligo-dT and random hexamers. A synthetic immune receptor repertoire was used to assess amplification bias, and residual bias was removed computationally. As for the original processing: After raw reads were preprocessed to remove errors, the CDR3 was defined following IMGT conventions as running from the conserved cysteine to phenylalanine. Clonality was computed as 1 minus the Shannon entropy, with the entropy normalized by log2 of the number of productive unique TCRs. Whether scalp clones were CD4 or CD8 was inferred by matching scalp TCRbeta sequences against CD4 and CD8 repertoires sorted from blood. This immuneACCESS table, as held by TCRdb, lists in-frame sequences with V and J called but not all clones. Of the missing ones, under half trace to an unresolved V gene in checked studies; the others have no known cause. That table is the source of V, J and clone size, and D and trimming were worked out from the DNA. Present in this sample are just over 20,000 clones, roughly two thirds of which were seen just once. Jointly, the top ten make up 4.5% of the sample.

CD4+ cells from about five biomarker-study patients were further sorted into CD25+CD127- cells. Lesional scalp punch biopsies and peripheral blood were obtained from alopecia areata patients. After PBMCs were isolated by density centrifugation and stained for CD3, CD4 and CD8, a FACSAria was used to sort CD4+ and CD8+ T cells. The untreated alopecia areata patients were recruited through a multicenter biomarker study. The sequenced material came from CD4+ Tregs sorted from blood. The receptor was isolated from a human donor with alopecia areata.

The CDR3 is CASSIGRGLRYEQYF. The DNA sequence is as follows: TGTGCCAGTAGTATAGGAAGAGGACTACGGTACGAGCAGTACTTC. Rearrangement joined TRBV19 to TRBJ2-7; the D gene is possibly TRBD2, with 6 bases matching. From its cysteine to its phenylalanine, the CDR3 spans 15 amino acids. CDR3 DNA only is kept here, 45 bases in frame from base 1. The germline ends are 14 bases apart after V is trimmed by 1 base and J by 4 bases. CDR1 LNHDA and CDR2 SQIVND are derived from the germline V gene (reference sequence).